Shown below are 5 T cell receptor beta chains from a single sample sequenced in a study of shared clonotypes between healthy human individuals. Libraries were prepared by immunoSEQ multiplex PCR; TCRdb keeps only in-frame clonotypes and omits some of them. This sample carries about 2.3 million clones, over 90% of them seen once, and the ten largest clones take about 0.39%. Specimen: naive CD4+ T cells from PBMCs. Indicated subset: CD45RA+ positively selected. These receptor sequences come from a man aged 18 to 30 in good health. Some clones in this sample may be carry-over from other donors' samples.

This clone was found once. This rearrangement joins TRBV28 to TRBJ2-5, with no clear D. CDR1 is MDHEN and CDR2 is SYDVKM in the germline V gene. V gave up 5 bases and J gave up 1 base, with 14 bases separating them. This CDR3 contains 15 residues. The CDR3, as DNA: TGTGCCAGCAGTAGTACATCCCGGGCCCAAGAGACCCAGTACTTC. Its protein product is CASSSTSRAQETQYF.

This clone was picked up a small number of times. V and J are TRBV28 and TRBJ1-1, with 8 bases identical to TRBD1. CDR3 length equals 13 residues. V was clipped by 3 bases and J by 10 bases; unmatched bases: 7. Germline V lookup: CDR1 MDHEN, CDR2 SYDVKM. CDR3 protein: CASSLDRDHAAFF. Written as DNA, the CDR3 is TGTGCCAGCAGTTTGGACAGGGACCACGCAGCTTTCTTT.

The chain combines TRBV18 with TRBJ1-1; D gene uncertain. The CDR3 has 15 residues. Germline assignment: CDR1 KGHSH and CDR2 LQKENI. The V gene lost 2 bases and the J gene lost 3 bases, with 13 bases spanning the gap. CDR3 nucleotides: TGTGCCAGCTCACCATCTAGGACCGCCGACACTGAAGCTTTCTTT. This sequence encodes CASSPSRTADTEAFF.

In regard to this clone: Other nucleotide sequences from this sample produce the same CDR3. The rearrangement uses TRBV19 and TRBJ2-2; weak D call: TRBD2 (6 bases). Germline lookup yields CDR1 LNHDA and CDR2 SQIVND (reference sequence). Trimming took off 6 bases at V and 7 bases at J, with 21 bases between the two ends. This CDR3 is 16 amino acids long. The CDR3 DNA follows: TGTGCCAGTAGCCCTTTAGTGGGCCAGGGAGGCGGGGAGCTGTTTTTT. Its translation is CASSPLVGQGGGELFF.

The rearrangement links TRBV28 to TRBJ1-1, with D maybe TRBD1 (5 bases). Germline CDR1 MDHEN, CDR2 SYDVKM. V gave up 8 bases and J gave up 6 bases, with 13 bases separating them. This CDR3 spans 12 amino acids. The CDR3 loop is CASATRAPEAFF. For the CDR3, the DNA is TGTGCCAGCGCCACCAGGGCCCCTGAAGCTTTCTTT.